This TCR beta chain was identified during a study of T cells in Graves' hyperthyroidism and ophthalmopathy. It was RNA transcripts that yielded the amplified TCR beta CDR3 regions. The primer set for the first-round RT-PCR of the TCR CDR3 was HTBI. TCRdb reprocessed the multiplex PCR reads with MiXCR, giving one entry per CDR3 protein. Of hundreds of thousands of distinct CDR3 sequences in the sample, around 15% were seen once. CDR3 size: 16 residues. CDR1 and CDR2 (germline): SGHVS, FQNEAQ. V gave up 2 bases and J gave up 1 base, with 14 bases separating them. There are many counts of this clonotype. The specimen was blood. This sequence joins TRBV7-8 and TRBJ1-1, with D uncertain. The sequence was collected from a woman under 40 with Graves' hyperthyroidism. The CDR3 nucleotides read TGTGCCAGCAGCTTATGGACCTTCAGGACGAACACTGAAGCTTTCTTT. Translated, it gives CASSLWTFRTNTEAFF. The variable domain in full, completed from reference TRBV7-8 and TRBJ1-1, reads GAGVSQSPRYKVAKRGQDVALRCDPISGHVSLFWYQQALGQGPEFLTYFQNEAQLDKSGLPSDRFFAERPEGSVSTLKIQRTQQEDSAVYLCASSLWTFRTNTEAFFGQGTRLTVV.